This record concerns one T cell receptor (beta chain) sequence. This sample was included in a study of T cell changes during pregnancy in multiple sclerosis. Repertoires were generated with immunoSEQ multiplex PCR, while TCRdb's copy carries only in-frame clones and drops some. The data show just under 85,000 clones, 90% to 95% seen once. The CDR3 is made up of 11 amino acids. V dropped 8 bases and J dropped 6 bases, with 8 bases sitting between them. Germline CDR1 and CDR2: MNHEY and SMNVEV (reference sequence). Source: peripheral blood, taken in the first trimester of pregnancy. The chain couples TRBV27 to TRBJ2-4, with D possibly TRBD2 on 6 matching bases. This clonotype was sampled from a female donor with multiple sclerosis, enrolled in a pregnancy study. This CDR3 is CASVGGNIQYF. CDR3 in DNA: TGTGCCAGCGTCGGGGGAAACATTCAGTACTTC.